This T cell receptor beta chain was observed in a study of molecular identifiers for immune sequencing clone quantification. In the sort, naive CD8 T cells were defined as CD8+CD4-CCR7+CD45RA+. Previously published methods and listed TCR primers were used for the bulk TCR libraries. TCRdb reprocessed the PCR reads with MiXCR, giving one entry per CDR3 protein. Here the sample spans about 320,000 distinct CDR3 sequences, 20% to 25% being singletons. This CDR3 has 15 residues. Germline CDR1 and CDR2: SGHTA and FQGNSA. V lost 1 base, J lost 6 bases, and 13 bases lay in between. This clonotype appeared many times.

This sequence joins TRBV7-2 and TRBJ2-1, with a possible D match to TRBD2 (7 bases). What was sequenced was naive CD8+ T cells from blood, with Jurkat cell RNA spiked in. Noted subset: FACS-sorted CD8+CD4-CCR7+CD45RA+ naive T cells. This clonotype was obtained from a human donor in good health. Some libraries in this study had Jurkat cell RNA spiked in. CDR3 sequence (DNA): TGTGCCAGCAGCTTAGTTGGGGGGGGGCCCAATGAGCAGTTCTTC. Translated: CASSLVGGGPNEQFF.